This record looks at one T cell receptor (beta chain) sequence and its context. Its antigen is unidentified. The data originate from a study of T cell responses to AZD1222 COVID-19 vaccine. Findings and caveats of the study: Spike as a whole was targeted by vaccine-associated CD4 TCRs, dominant at 160-218 and 743-854. Only 5 or 6 AZD1222 recipients were seropositive at baseline. Donors were mostly white British, more females; clonal diversity possibly underestimated.

Assay used: immunoSEQ multiplex PCR; TCRdb lists only in-frame clones, some missing. Among roughly 140,000 clones listed, about 92% were seen once. CDR3 size: 15 residues. Germline values: CDR1 WNHNN, CDR2 SYGVQD (reference sequence). V shed 7 bases, J shed 3 bases, and the junction held 7 bases outside the gene matches. The TCR was taken from an adult who had recovered from COVID-19. The rearrangement links TRBV10-1 to TRBJ2-1, with TRBD2 matching over 9 bases. Sequenced here: peripheral blood, sampled after recovery from COVID-19. CDR3 DNA sequence: TGCGCCAGCACCCATAGCGGGAGTGGCTACAATGAGCAGTTCTTC. Amino acids: CASTHSGSGYNEQFF.